These 18 T cell receptor beta chains were all obtained from the same sample, sequenced in a study of CD8 T cells in Susac syndrome. Random hexamers were used to reverse transcribe about 0.5 to 1 ug of RNA. TCRdb ran MiXCR on the immunoSEQ multiplex PCR reads and lists one entry per CDR3 protein. The sample has 250,000 to 300,000 distinct CDR3 sequences, approximately 91% seen once. The sample consisted of CD8+ T cells from PBMCs. The origin of the receptors is a human donor with multiple sclerosis.

This chain uses TRBV19 with TRBJ2-1, with TRBD2 as a possible D gene (7 bases). Germline assignment: CDR1 LNHDA and CDR2 SQIVND (reference sequence). The length of the CDR3 is 13 residues. V lost 1 base and J 15 bases, leaving 16 bases between the germline ends. The CDR3 DNA sequence: TGTGCCAGTAGTATAGCGGGGGGCCGATTTTTGTTCTTC. Protein product: CASSIAGGRFLFF.

This chain connects TRBV28 to TRBJ1-5; a weak D match, TRBD1 (6 bases). Per the germline V gene, CDR1 is MDHEN and CDR2 is SYDVKM. The ends were cut back, 5 bases at V and 5 bases at J, with 13 bases in the middle. CDR3 length: 14 amino acids. CDR3 residues: CASSHLNRDQPQHF. The CDR3 DNA is TGTGCCAGCAGTCACCTAAACAGGGATCAGCCCCAGCATTTT.

The rearrangement joins TRBV20-1 to TRBJ2-3; 10 nucleotides agree with TRBD2. The CDR3 is made up of 18 amino acids. Germline V lookup: CDR1 DFQATT, CDR2 SNEGSKA (reference sequence). V was pared by 1 base and J by 1 base, with 11 bases of the junction left unmatched. The CDR3 region has the DNA TGCAGTGCTAGAGCTAGCGGGGGACCAACCTCCCGCACAGATACGCAGTATTTT. It is translated as CSARASGGPTSRTDTQYF.

The chain is built from TRBV29-1 and TRBJ2-7; 10 nucleotides match TRBD1. The V gene end was trimmed by 6 bases and the J gene end by 2 bases; junction bases not matched to a gene: 4. The CDR3 extends over 13 amino acids. Looked up from germline, CDR1 is SQVTM and CDR2 is ANQGSEA. Here the CDR3 DNA reads TGCAGCGTGACAGGGGGCTCAGCCTACGAGCAGTACTTC. Translation gives CSVTGGSAYEQYF.

V is TRBV21-1 and J is TRBJ2-7; the listed D gene, TRBD1, was not tested against the DNA. TRBV21-1 is a pseudogene segment. CDR3 size: 12 residues. The CDR3 spells CASTPTGHEQYF. The CDR3 region has the DNA TGTGCCAGCACCCCCACAGGGCACGAGCAGTACTTC.

The CDR3 nucleotides read TGTGCCAGCAGCCCCCGGACAGGGATGGGATTTAACTATGGCTACACCTTC. Its translation is CASSPRTGMGFNYGYTF. The chain joins TRBV9 to TRBJ1-2, with 8 bases lining up with TRBD1. Germline trimming cut 4 bases from V and 1 base from J; bases unmatched to any gene: 12. Germline V gives CDR1 SGDLS, CDR2 YYNGEE. The CDR3 contains 17 residues.

J is TRBJ1-5 and V is TRBV4-3; D might be TRBD1 (6 bases). Trimming cost V 3 bases and J 6 bases, with 12 bases left between them. The CDR3 extends over 14 amino acids. The germline V gene has CDR1 LGHNA and CDR2 YSLEER. CDR3 nucleotides: TGCGCCAGCAGCCAGGCAACAGGGTTTCAGCCCCAGCATTTT. As protein: CASSQATGFQPQHF.

The genes are TRBV15 and TRBJ2-1; 12 nucleotides line up with TRBD2. The CDR3 is 15 residues long. Losses at the gene ends were 6 bases for V and 6 bases for J; bases not matched to a gene: 6. Germline CDR1 reads LNHNV; CDR2 reads YYDKDF (reference sequence). CDR3 DNA sequence: TGTGCCACCAGGGGAACGGGACTAGCGGGCAATGAGCAGTTCTTC. This sequence encodes CATRGTGLAGNEQFF.

The chain is built from TRBV4-3 and TRBJ1-3; D unresolved. V was clipped by 0 bases and J by 0 bases, with 6 bases between them. There are 15 residues in the CDR3. Germline V gene sequence: CDR1 LGHNA, CDR2 YSLEER. CDR3 sequence reads: CASSQDRLSGNTIYF. CDR3 sequence (DNA): TGCGCCAGCAGCCAAGATCGGCTCTCTGGAAACACCATATATTTT.

This sequence joins TRBV7-3 and TRBJ1-2, with 9 bases lining up with TRBD1. CDR1 is SGHTA, CDR2 FQGTGA, per germline. Trimming removed 5 bases from V and 3 bases from J; junction bases left unmatched: 13. The CDR3 runs 17 residues. The CDR3 region has the DNA TGTGCCAGCAGCATCAGCCGGGACAGGGAAATGGACTATGGCTACACCTTC. It specifies CASSISRDREMDYGYTF.

The genes are TRBV20-1 and TRBJ2-1, with D unclear. Germline values: CDR1 DFQATT, CDR2 SNEGSKA (reference sequence). The length of the CDR3 is 13 residues. The germline V and J ends were trimmed by 0 bases and 5 bases, with 8 bases remaining between them. The CDR3 nucleotides read TGCAGTGCTAGAGAACAGCTTAACAATGAGCAGTTCTTC. Protein product: CSAREQLNNEQFF.

V is TRBV4-3 and J is TRBJ1-1, with D unclear. Trimming removed 5 bases from V and 0 bases from J, with 13 bases in between. The CDR3 extends over 15 amino acids. Germline V lookup: CDR1 LGHNA, CDR2 YSLEER. DNA for the CDR3: TGCGCCAGCAGCTTCCAGGCCTTCATGAACACTGAAGCTTTCTTT. Translating gives CASSFQAFMNTEAFF.

V and J are TRBV4-3 and TRBJ1-2; TRBD1 might be the D (5 bases). CDR1 is LGHNA, CDR2 YSLEER, per germline. The length of the CDR3 is 15 residues. Trimming took 2 bases from V and 3 from J, leaving 13 bases between them. CDR3 in amino acids: CASSQTEAGDYGYTF. The CDR3 bases are TGCGCCAGCAGCCAAACGGAGGCGGGGGACTATGGCTACACCTTC.

The chain couples TRBV4-3 to TRBJ2-7; D uncertain. Trimming left V 3 bases short and J 1 base short, with 7 bases between. Germline V gives CDR1 LGHNA, CDR2 YSLEER. CDR3 length: 13 amino acids. The chain's CDR3 is CASSHFESYEQYF. The CDR3 DNA sequence: TGCGCCAGCAGCCATTTTGAGTCCTACGAGCAGTACTTC.

The rearrangement links TRBV2 to TRBJ2-4; D tentatively fits TRBD1 or TRBD2 (5 bases each). V was cut by 2 bases and J by 1 base, with 12 bases left in between. Germline V gives CDR1 SNHLY, CDR2 FYNNEI. The CDR3 is 16 residues long. The CDR3 DNA reads TGTGCCAGCAGTGAATTGGGGGAGATTGCCAAAAACATTCAGTACTTC. It translates to CASSELGEIAKNIQYF.

This clonotype was counted once. The chain joins TRBV2 to TRBJ1-2; D is ambiguous. Trimming left V 1 base short and J 8 bases short, with 5 bases between. Germline CDR1 reads SNHLY; CDR2 reads FYNNEI. This CDR3 contains 11 residues. The CDR3 bases are TGTGCCAGCAGTGAAGGTGGGGGCTACACCTTC. Translating it yields CASSEGGGYTF.

The rearrangement uses TRBV28 and TRBJ2-1, with 8 bases matching TRBD2. CDR3 length: 20 residues. CDR1 and CDR2 (germline): MDHEN, SYDVKM. V gave up 5 bases and J gave up 0 bases; unmatched junction bases: 18. The CDR3 region is CASSDPSGWAPGSSYNEQFF. CDR3 in DNA: TGTGCCAGCAGTGACCCTAGCGGGTGGGCGCCAGGCAGCTCCTACAATGAGCAGTTCTTC.

The V gene is TRBV9, the J gene TRBJ2-1; 12 positions match TRBD2. CDR1 is SGDLS and CDR2 is YYNGEE in the germline V gene. V was pared by 0 bases and J by 9 bases, with 4 bases of the junction left unmatched. The CDR3 spans 15 residues. The CDR3 loop is CASSVGTSGKVEQFF. Written as DNA, the CDR3 is TGTGCCAGCAGCGTAGGGACTAGCGGGAAGGTTGAGCAGTTCTTC.